This record looks at one T cell receptor beta chain sequence and its context. The assay was immunoSEQ multiplex PCR, and TCRdb's table has in-frame clones only and misses some. The sample holds about 94,000 clones, around nine tenths seen once. The data belong to a study of T cell responses to AZD1222 COVID-19 vaccine. The CDR3 loop spans 14 amino acids. CDR1 and CDR2 from the germline V gene are MNHEY and SVGAGI. V dropped 7 bases and J dropped 7 bases, with 19 bases sitting between them. The TCR originated in an adult in good health. The chain joins TRBV6-5 to TRBJ1-2, with D uncertain. This specimen consisted of peripheral blood, obtained on day 0 of AZD1222 vaccination. The CDR3 spells CASTPLPGGSGYTF. For the CDR3, the DNA is TGTGCCAGCACCCCCCTCCCCGGAGGCTCTGGCTACACCTTC.